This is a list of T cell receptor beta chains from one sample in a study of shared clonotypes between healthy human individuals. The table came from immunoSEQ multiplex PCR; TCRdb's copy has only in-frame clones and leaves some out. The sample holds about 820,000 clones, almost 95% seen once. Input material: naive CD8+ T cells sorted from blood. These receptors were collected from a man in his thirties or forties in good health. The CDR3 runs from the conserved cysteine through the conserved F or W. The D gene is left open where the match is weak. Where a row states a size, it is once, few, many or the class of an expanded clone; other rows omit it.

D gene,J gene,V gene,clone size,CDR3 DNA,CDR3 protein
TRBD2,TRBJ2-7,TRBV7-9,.,TGTGCCAGCAGCCCGGGACTAGCCCCTTCCTACAGTTACGAGCAGTACTTC,CASSPGLAPSYSYEQYF
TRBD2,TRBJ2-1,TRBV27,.,TGTGCCAGCAGTTTAGTGTCGGGAGGGCCCAATGAGCAGTTCTTC,CASSLVSGGPNEQFF
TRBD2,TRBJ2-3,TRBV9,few,TGTGCCAGCAGCGGCGGGACTAGCGGAGATACGCAGTATTTT,CASSGGTSGDTQYF
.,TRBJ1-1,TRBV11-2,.,TGTGCCAGCGAGGGATACACTGAAGCTTTCTTT,CASEGYTEAFF
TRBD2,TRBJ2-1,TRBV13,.,TGTGCCAGCAGCTTAGAAAGGACTAGCGGGAGCGACTCCTACAATGAGCAGTTCTTC,CASSLERTSGSDSYNEQFF
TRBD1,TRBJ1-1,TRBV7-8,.,TGTGCCAGCAGCTGGCCGACGGACAGGGAAAACACTGAAGCTTTCTTT,CASSWPTDRENTEAFF
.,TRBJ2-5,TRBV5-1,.,TGCGCCAGCAGGTTTCAAGAGACCCAGTACTTC,CASRFQETQYF
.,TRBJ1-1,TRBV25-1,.,TGTGCCAGCAGTGAGGGTCCTGAAGCTTTCTTT,CASSEGPEAFF
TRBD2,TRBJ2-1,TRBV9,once,TGTGCCAGCAGCGCCTCGGGAGGGCCGAACAATGAGCAGTTCTTC,CASSASGGPNNEQFF
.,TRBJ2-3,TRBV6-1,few,TGTGCCAGCAGTGAAGCCCGCATCTCGCTAGATACGCAGTATTTT,CASSEARISLDTQYF
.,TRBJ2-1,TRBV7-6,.,TGTGCCAGCAGCTCGAGCGGTCATGAGCAGTTCTTC,CASSSSGHEQFF
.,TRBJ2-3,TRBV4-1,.,TGCGCCAGCAGCCAAGATCCTATCGGGACTAGCACAGATACGCAGTATTTT,CASSQDPIGTSTDTQYF
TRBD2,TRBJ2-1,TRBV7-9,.,TGTGCCAGCAGCCCTAGGAGCGGGAGGACCTACAATGAGCAGTTCTTC,CASSPRSGRTYNEQFF
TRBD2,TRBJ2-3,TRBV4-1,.,TGCGCCAGCAGCCACGCCGGGACTATGGGCACAGATACGCAGTATTTT,CASSHAGTMGTDTQYF
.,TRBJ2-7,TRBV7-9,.,TGTGCCAGCAGCTTAACGGGGGAGCAGTACTTC,CASSLTGEQYF
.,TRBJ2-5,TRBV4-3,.,TGCGCCAGCAGCAAGGCGACAGAAGAGACCCAGTACTTC,CASSKATEETQYF
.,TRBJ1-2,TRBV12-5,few,TGTGCTAGTGGTTTGGACGGGATTATCTATGGCTACACCTTC,CASGLDGIIYGYTF
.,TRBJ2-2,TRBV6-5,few,TGTGCCAGCAGTTTCGGACACGGGGAGCTGTTTTTT,CASSFGHGELFF
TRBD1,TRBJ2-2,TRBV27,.,TGTGCCAGCATCGCCGGTTTGGGACAGGGGGCCGCGGGGGAGCTGTTTTTT,CASIAGLGQGAAGELFF
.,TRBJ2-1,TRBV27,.,TGTGCCAACGAACAGGGTCGGCAGTTCTTC,CANEQGRQFF
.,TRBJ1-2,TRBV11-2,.,TGTGCCAGCAGCCCCGGGACCGTTACTAACTATGGCTACACCTTC,CASSPGTVTNYGYTF
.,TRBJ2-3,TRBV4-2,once,TGTGCCAGCAGCCAACCTCTGAGGACAGGAGGGGGGACAGATACGCAGTATTTT,CASSQPLRTGGGTDTQYF
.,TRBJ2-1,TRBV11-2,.,TGTGCCAGCAGCCCGAGGGGCGGGACTGCTTACAATGAGCAGTTCTTC,CASSPRGGTAYNEQFF
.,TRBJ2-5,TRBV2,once,TGTGCCAGCCGGGGCAAGACCCAGTACTTC,CASRGKTQYF
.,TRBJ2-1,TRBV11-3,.,TGTGCCAGCAGCTTAGCCGAAGAGGGAATCCATGAGCAGTTCTTC,CASSLAEEGIHEQFF
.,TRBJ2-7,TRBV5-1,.,TGCGCCAGCAGCTTGGTCGAACAGGGAGGTACCGAGCAGTACTTC,CASSLVEQGGTEQYF
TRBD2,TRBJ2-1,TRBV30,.,TGTGCCTGGAGTGCGGCGGGAGGGCCCTACAATGAGCAGTTCTTC,CAWSAAGGPYNEQFF
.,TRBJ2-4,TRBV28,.,TGTGCCAGCAGTTTTCGTGGGGAAGCCAAAAACATTCAGTACTTC,CASSFRGEAKNIQYF
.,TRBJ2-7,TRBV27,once,TGTGCCAGCAGTTTGGCTTTCTCCTACGAGCAGTACTTC,CASSLAFSYEQYF
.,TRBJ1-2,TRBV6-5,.,TGTGCCAGCAGTTACTCCCGATTGAGTGGCTACACCTTC,CASSYSRLSGYTF
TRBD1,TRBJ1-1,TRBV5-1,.,TGCGCCAGCAGCCTCCGACAGGGCACTGAAGCTTTCTTT,CASSLRQGTEAFF
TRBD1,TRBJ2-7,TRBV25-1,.,TGTGCCAGCAGTGACTGGCCAGGGGGTTCCTACGAGCAGTACTTC,CASSDWPGGSYEQYF
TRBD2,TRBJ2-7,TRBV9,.,TGTGCCAGCAGCGGGACTAGCGGCTTAGTTGAGCAGTACTTC,CASSGTSGLVEQYF
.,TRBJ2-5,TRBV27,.,TGTGCCAGCAGACTCCTCGGAGGGGTGGAGACCCAGTACTTC,CASRLLGGVETQYF
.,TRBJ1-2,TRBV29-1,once,TGCAGCGTTGAAGATCTCAGGTCTGGCTACACCTTC,CSVEDLRSGYTF
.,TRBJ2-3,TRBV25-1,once,TGTGCCAGCAGGCCGACGGGCGCAGGTCGCACAGATACGCAGTATTTT,CASRPTGAGRTDTQYF